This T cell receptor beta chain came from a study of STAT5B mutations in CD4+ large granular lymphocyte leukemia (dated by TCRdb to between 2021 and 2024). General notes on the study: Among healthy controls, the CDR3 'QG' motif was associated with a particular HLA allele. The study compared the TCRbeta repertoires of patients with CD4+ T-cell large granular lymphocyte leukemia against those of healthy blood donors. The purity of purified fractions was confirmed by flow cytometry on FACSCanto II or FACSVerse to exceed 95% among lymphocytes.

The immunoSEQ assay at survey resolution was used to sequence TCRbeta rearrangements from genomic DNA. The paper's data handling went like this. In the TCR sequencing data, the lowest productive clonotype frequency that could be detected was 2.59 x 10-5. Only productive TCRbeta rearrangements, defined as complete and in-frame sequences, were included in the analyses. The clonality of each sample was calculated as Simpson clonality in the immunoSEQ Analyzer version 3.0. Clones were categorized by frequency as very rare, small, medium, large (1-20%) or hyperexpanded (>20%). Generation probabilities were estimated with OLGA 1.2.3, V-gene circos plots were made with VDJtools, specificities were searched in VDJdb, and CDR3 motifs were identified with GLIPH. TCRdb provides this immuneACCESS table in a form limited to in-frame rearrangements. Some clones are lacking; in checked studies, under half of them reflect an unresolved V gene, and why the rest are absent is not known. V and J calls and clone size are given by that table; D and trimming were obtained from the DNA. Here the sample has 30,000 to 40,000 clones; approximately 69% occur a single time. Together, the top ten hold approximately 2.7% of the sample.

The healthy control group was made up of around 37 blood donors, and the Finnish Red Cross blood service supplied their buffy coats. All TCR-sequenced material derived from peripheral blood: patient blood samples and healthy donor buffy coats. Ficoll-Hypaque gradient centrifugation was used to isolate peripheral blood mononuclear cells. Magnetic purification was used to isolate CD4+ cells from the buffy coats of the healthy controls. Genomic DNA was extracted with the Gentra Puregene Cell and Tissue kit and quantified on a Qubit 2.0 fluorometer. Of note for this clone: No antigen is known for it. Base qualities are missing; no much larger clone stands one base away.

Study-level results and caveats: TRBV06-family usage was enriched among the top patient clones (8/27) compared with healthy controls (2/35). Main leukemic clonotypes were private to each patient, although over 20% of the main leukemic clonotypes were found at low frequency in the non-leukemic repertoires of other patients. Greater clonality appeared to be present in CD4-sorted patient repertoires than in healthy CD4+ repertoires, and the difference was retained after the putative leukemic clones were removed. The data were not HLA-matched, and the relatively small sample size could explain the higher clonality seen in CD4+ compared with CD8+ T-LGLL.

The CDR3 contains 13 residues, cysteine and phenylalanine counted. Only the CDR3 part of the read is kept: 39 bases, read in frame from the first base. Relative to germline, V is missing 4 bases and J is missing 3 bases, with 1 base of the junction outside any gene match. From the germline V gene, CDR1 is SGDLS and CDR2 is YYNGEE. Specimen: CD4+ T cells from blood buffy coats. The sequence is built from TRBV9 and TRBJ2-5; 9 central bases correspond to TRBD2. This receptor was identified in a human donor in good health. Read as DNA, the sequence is TGTGCCAGCAGCCCTAGCGGGGAAGAGACCCAGTACTTC. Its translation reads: CASSPSGEETQYF.